These T cell receptor beta chains were read from a single sample in a study of blood T cell repertoires in COVID-19. Here immunoSEQ multiplex PCR was the method, and the copy in TCRdb shows in-frame clones only, minus some. Of 340,000 or so clones in the sample, roughly 87% were seen once. The specimen sequenced was peripheral blood. The receptors originated from a man aged 45-65 years with active or convalescent COVID-19. Each CDR3 is given with its conserved first and last residue. Fields, in order: J gene, clone size, V gene, D gene, CDR3 DNA, CDR3 protein. D genes are given only for firm matches. Size is stated for part of the rows, as once, few or many counts, or as a class when the clone is expanded.

>TRBJ2-5|.|TRBV6-5|TRBD1
TGTGCCAGCAGTCCGGGACAGGGGGTTTCGGAGACCCAGTACTTC
CASSPGQGVSETQYF
>TRBJ2-3|.|TRBV2|.
TGTGCCAGCAGTGTTCAAGCCTCAACTAGCACAGATACGCAGTATTTT
CASSVQASTSTDTQYF
>TRBJ2-6|.|TRBV6-1|TRBD1
TGTGCCAGCGGGGAAGACAGGGGCCGCTCTGGGGCCAACGTCCTGACTTTC
CASGEDRGRSGANVLTF
>TRBJ2-6|.|TRBV3-1/TRBV3-2|TRBD1
TGTGCCAGCAGCCTGGGGGACAGGGGTACTGGGGCCAACGTCCTGACTTTC
CASSLGDRGTGANVLTF
>TRBJ1-4|.|TRBV24-1|.
TGTGCCACCAGTGAGGGAGGGGATGAAAAACTGTTTTTT
CATSEGGDEKLFF
>TRBJ2-3|.|TRBV2|TRBD2
TGTGCCAGCAGGGGGACTAGCGGGGGGACCCGCTACCTCACAGATACGCAGTATTTT
CASRGTSGGTRYLTDTQYF
>TRBJ1-2|.|TRBV6-2/TRBV6-3|.
TGTGCCAGCAGTTACGGAGGCCAGGGGCCCCAGAGCTACACCTTC
CASSYGGQGPQSYTF
>TRBJ1-2|.|TRBV30|.
TGTGCCTGGAAGACAGGTTCGGTATACACCTTC
CAWKTGSVYTF
>TRBJ1-1|.|TRBV5-4|.
TGTGCCAGCAGCCCCAGGGTTTCCACTGAAGCTTTCTTT
CASSPRVSTEAFF
>TRBJ2-3|.|TRBV13|TRBD2
TGTGCCAGCAGCTCGTTTAGCGGGGGGGCAGCAGATACGCAGTATTTT
CASSSFSGGAADTQYF
>TRBJ1-1|few|TRBV6-5|.
TGTGCCAGCAGTTCTGGGCCAGCCGGGGGGAACACTGAAGCTTTCTTT
CASSSGPAGGNTEAFF
>TRBJ2-3|.|TRBV23-1|TRBD1
TGCGCCAGCAGTGGAACAGGGGGCGGAACAGATACGCAGTATTTT
CASSGTGGGTDTQYF
>TRBJ2-1|.|TRBV19|TRBD2
TGTGCCAGTAGTATCAGCGGGGGGGCCTCCTACAATGAGCAGTTCTTC
CASSISGGASYNEQFF
>TRBJ2-5|few|TRBV11-2|TRBD2
TGTGCCAGCAGCCCAGAGACTAGCGGGAGGCCAGACTTC
CASSPETSGRPDF
>TRBJ2-7|.|TRBV3-1/TRBV3-2|TRBD2
TGTGCCAGCAGCCAAGGTCCGGGACTAGCGAACGAGCAGTACTTC
CASSQGPGLANEQYF
>TRBJ2-7|.|TRBV5-1|TRBD2
TGCGCCAGCAGCTTGGCGACTAGCGGGGCTCCCTACGAGCAGTACTTC
CASSLATSGAPYEQYF
>TRBJ1-2|.|TRBV6-5|TRBD1
TGTGCCAGCAGGTTCCGAGACAGGGGCTATGGCTACACCTTC
CASRFRDRGYGYTF
>TRBJ2-5|.|TRBV19|TRBD2
TGTGCCAGTAGTATTACTCTAGCGGGAGAGACCCAGTACTTC
CASSITLAGETQYF
>TRBJ2-7|.|TRBV28|TRBD2
TGTGCCAGCAGTGGACTAGCCGACACCTACGAGCAGTACTTC
CASSGLADTYEQYF
>TRBJ2-5|.|TRBV4-3|.
TGCGCCAGCAGCCCTCAGGCGCTAGCCGCAGGAGAGACCCAGTACTTC
CASSPQALAAGETQYF
>TRBJ1-1|few|TRBV30|TRBD1
TGTGCCTGGAGTTCCGCAGGGGGGACTGAAGCTTTCTTT
CAWSSAGGTEAFF
>TRBJ2-1|.|TRBV6-6|TRBD1
TGTGCCAGCATGGACAGGCAGCCGAACAATGAGCAGTTCTTC
CASMDRQPNNEQFF